The 16 T cell receptor beta chains reported below all come from one sample, sequenced in a study of OX40 agonist ivuxolimab in advanced cancers. Method: immunoSEQ multiplex PCR; TCRdb's copy keeps in-frame clones and lacks some. The sample has tens of thousands of clones; approximately 90% are singletons. This sample comprised CD4+ or CD8+ T cells sorted from blood, obtained in a trial of the OX40 agonist ivuxolimab. The receptors here all came from an adult with an advanced solid tumor such as melanoma, head and neck, liver or kidney cancer.

This clone came up once. The chain couples TRBV19 to TRBJ1-1; D uncertain. CDR3 length: 13 residues. Trimming left V 1 base short and J 2 bases short, with 5 bases between. Germline V gene sequence: CDR1 LNHDA, CDR2 SQIVND (reference sequence). The CDR3, as DNA: TGTGCCAGTAGTATAGGGGTAAACACTGAAGCTTTCTTT. This sequence encodes CASSIGVNTEAFF.

This chain connects TRBV10-3 to TRBJ1-4; possibly TRBD1 for D (5 bases). The V gene's germline CDR1 is ENHRY and CDR2 SYGVKD. Trimming took off 10 bases at V and 5 bases at J, with 14 bases between the two ends. The CDR3 is 13 amino acids. The CDR3, as DNA: TGTGCCACCAGAGGGGACGCGAATGAAAAACTGTTTTTT. This gives the protein CATRGDANEKLFF.

The rearrangement links TRBV6-5 to TRBJ1-6, with 7 bases that match TRBD1. This CDR3 is 13 amino acids long. The germline V gene has CDR1 MNHEY and CDR2 SVGAGI. Unmatched junction bases numbered 3, after V lost 5 bases and J lost 8 bases. The CDR3, as DNA: TGTGCCAGCAGTGGACAGGTTTATTCACCCCTCCACTTT. It translates to CASSGQVYSPLHF.

The rearrangement joins TRBV6-1 to TRBJ1-1; no reliable D call. V shed 10 bases and J shed 5 bases, with 11 bases lying between them. Germline CDR1 MNHNS, CDR2 SASEGT. This CDR3 spans 11 amino acids. CDR3 residues: CAILGRTEAFF. The DNA for the CDR3 is TGTGCCATTCTCGGGCGGACTGAAGCTTTCTTT.

The genes are TRBV6-9 and TRBJ1-1, with D unclear. From germline, CDR1 is MNHGY and CDR2 SVAAGI. The CDR3 spans 14 residues. The V end lost 3 bases, the J end lost 1 base, and 9 bases lay between the germline ends. CDR3 region: CASSYLQWNTEAFF. In DNA form, the CDR3 reads TGTGCCAGCAGTTACCTTCAGTGGAACACTGAAGCTTTCTTT.

V gene TRBV9 combines with J gene TRBJ2-7; D might be TRBD1 or TRBD2, each matching 6 bases. Trimming took off 0 bases at V and 3 bases at J, with 13 bases between the two ends. Per germline, CDR1 SGDLS and CDR2 YYNGEE. This CDR3 is 15 amino acids long. The CDR3: CASSVEGGHFYEQYF. CDR3 bases: TGTGCCAGCAGCGTAGAGGGGGGCCACTTCTACGAGCAGTACTTC.

The CDR3 bases are TGTGCCACCACCTATGGCGGGGAGGAAGAGACCCAGTACTTC. This codes for CATTYGGEEETQYF. The V gene is TRBV10-3, the J gene TRBJ2-5, with a possible D match to TRBD2 (6 bases). This CDR3 spans 14 amino acids. V lost 10 bases to trimming and J lost 3 bases, with 18 bases between them. Germline lookup yields CDR1 ENHRY and CDR2 SYGVKD.

The V call is TRBV25-1, the J call TRBJ2-2, with a possible D match to TRBD1 (5 bases). V was pared by 2 bases and J by 7 bases, with 11 bases between. CDR1 and CDR2 from the germline V gene are MGHDK and SYGVNS. This CDR3 comprises 14 residues. CDR3 DNA sequence: TGTGCCAGCAGTGAACCAGGGTGGGGCGGGGAGCTGTTTTTT. It codes for CASSEPGWGGELFF.

The chain employs TRBV4-1 and TRBJ1-3; D is possibly TRBD1 (6 bases). The V gene lost 3 bases and the J gene lost 1 base, with 16 bases spanning the gap. Germline V gene sequence: CDR1 MGHRA, CDR2 YSYEKL. The CDR3 is 17 residues long. CDR3 sequence reads: CASSQMDTGSSGNTIYF. The CDR3 coding sequence is TGCGCCAGCAGCCAGATGGACACAGGGAGTTCTGGAAACACCATATATTTT.

In DNA form, the CDR3 reads TGCGCCAGCAGCTTGGGTCAGCCCCGGACAGATACGCAGTATTTT. Translation: CASSLGQPRTDTQYF. The gene calls are TRBV5-1 and TRBJ2-3, with D unclear. The germline V and J ends were trimmed by 0 bases and 3 bases, with 11 bases remaining between them. Germline-derived CDR1 and CDR2 are SGHRS and YFSETQ. The CDR3 covers 15 residues.

The rearrangement links TRBV19 to TRBJ1-5; the match to TRBD1 covers 8 bases. The trim removed 9 bases at V and 6 bases at J, leaving 7 bases unmatched. The CDR3 is 13 residues long. CDR1 is LNHDA and CDR2 is SQIVND in the germline V gene (reference sequence). CDR3 sequence reads: CASGQGVGQPQHF. For the CDR3, the DNA is TGTGCCAGCGGACAGGGTGTGGGTCAGCCCCAGCATTTT.

The CDR3 DNA sequence: TGTGCCAGTAGTATTCGGGCTAGCGGGAGTTGGGCAGATACGCAGTATTTT. The encoded protein is CASSIRASGSWADTQYF. The gene calls are TRBV19 and TRBJ2-3; 10 positions agree with TRBD2. CDR3 length equals 17 residues. The J segment lost 4 bases and the V segment lost 3 bases, leaving 10 bases of the junction unmatched. Germline V lookup: CDR1 LNHDA, CDR2 SQIVND (reference sequence).

The chain has TRBV6-1 and TRBJ2-4, with D tentatively TRBD2 (6 bases). Germline V CDR1 and CDR2: MNHNS, SASEGT. V lost 6 bases and J 2 bases, leaving 14 bases between the germline ends. This CDR3 spans 15 amino acids. CDR3 protein: CASRVVGGPKNIQYF. CDR3 DNA: TGTGCCAGCAGGGTCGTGGGGGGACCCAAAAACATTCAGTACTTC.

V and J are TRBV6-5 and TRBJ2-5; D remains ambiguous. The CDR3 contains 13 residues. Trimming shortened V by 5 bases and J by 2 bases, and 9 bases separated the two germline ends. CDR1 MNHEY and CDR2 SVGAGI come from the germline V gene. The CDR3 DNA reads as TGTGCCAGCAGTATAATCTCTCAAGAGACCCAGTACTTC. It translates to CASSIISQETQYF.

This clone was counted once. V and J are TRBV5-6 and TRBJ2-7, with 10 positions matching TRBD2. Trimming removed 2 bases from V and 1 base from J; junction bases left unmatched: 3. CDR3 length: 15 residues. The V gene's germline CDR1 is SGHDT and CDR2 YYEEEE. CDR3 sequence reads: CASSFRTSGSYEQYF. CDR3 coding DNA: TGTGCCAGCAGCTTCCGGACTAGCGGATCCTACGAGCAGTACTTC. The whole variable domain, remainder taken from reference TRBV5-6 and TRBJ2-7, is DAGVTQSPTHLIKTRGQQVTLRCSPKSGHDTVSWYQQALGQGPQFIFQYYEEEERQRGNFPDRFSGHQFPNYSSELNVNALLLGDSALYLCASSFRTSGSYEQYFGPGTRLTVT.

V and J are TRBV27 and TRBJ2-5, with a weak D call TRBD1 (6 bases). The CDR3 runs to 15 residues. Looked up from germline, CDR1 is MNHEY and CDR2 is SMNVEV (reference sequence). The V and J ends lost 6 bases and 1 base respectively, with 15 bases between them. The CDR3 is CASSPDRKPQETQYF. The DNA of the CDR3 is TGTGCCAGCAGCCCTGACAGGAAACCCCAAGAGACCCAGTACTTC.